This is a list of T cell receptor beta chains from one sample in a study of T-cell reconstitution after alpha-beta-depleted transplantation in children. TCRdb recomputed calls from the PCR reads with MiXCR, one row per CDR3 protein. Seen here are about 600,000 distinct CDR3 sequences, 8% to 11% observed once, and the top ten hold 4% to 5%. The specimen comprised PBMCs from the stem cell graft donor, sampled from the stem cell graft. All receptors come from a human donor who donated a stem cell graft to a child with acute myeloid leukemia. Both conserved end residues are part of each CDR3. D genes are given only for firm matches. Not all rows give a size; the values are once, few, many and, for expanded clones, a class.

TRBJ2-7 . TRBV29-1 . CSVGSGMDEQYF TGCAGCGTTGGGTCAGGGATGGACGAGCAGTACTTC
TRBJ1-4 . TRBV5-5 few CASSGVFANEKLFF TGTGCCAGCAGCGGGGTGTTTGCTAATGAAAAACTGTTTTTT
TRBJ2-2 TRBD2 TRBV10-2 . CASSEQIAGGSITGELFF TGCGCCAGCAGTGAGCAAATAGCGGGAGGGAGTATCACCGGGGAGCTGTTTTTT
TRBJ2-3 . TRBV20-1 . CSASVVAEVTDTQYF TGCAGTGCTAGCGTGGTAGCGGAGGTCACAGATACGCAGTATTTT
TRBJ2-5 . TRBV29-1 . CSVETPSAQETQYF TGCAGCGTTGAGACCCCTAGCGCACAAGAGACCCAGTACTTC
TRBJ2-3 . TRBV7-2 many CASSLGPSTDTQYF TGTGCCAGCAGCTTAGGGCCTAGCACAGATACGCAGTATTTT
TRBJ2-3 . TRBV9 many CASSKTPWADTQYF TGTGCCAGCAGTAAAACCCCCTGGGCAGATACGCAGTATTTT
TRBJ2-1 . TRBV12-3/TRBV12-4 . CASSLFGQGKFTHNEQFF TGTGCCAGCAGTTTATTCGGTCAGGGAAAGTTCACACACAATGAGCAGTTCTTC
TRBJ2-7 TRBD2 TRBV20-1 many CSARVPGTSESEQYF TGCAGTGCTAGAGTACCCGGGACTAGCGAATCCGAGCAGTACTTC
TRBJ2-4 . TRBV20-1 . CSAGNPPQAKNIQYF TGCAGTGCCGGTAATCCCCCCCAGGCCAAAAACATTCAGTACTTC
TRBJ2-1 . TRBV3-1 . CASTLWGSSHEQFF TGTGCCAGCACCCTCTGGGGGTCTTCTCATGAGCAGTTCTTC
TRBJ2-7 TRBD2 TRBV28 . CASRPPGAGEYEQYF TGTGCCAGCAGACCTCCGGGAGCGGGAGAGTACGAGCAGTACTTC
TRBJ2-7 . TRBV5-1 few CASSLEDRAYEQYF TGCGCCAGCAGCTTGGAGGACAGAGCCTACGAGCAGTACTTC
TRBJ2-2 . TRBV20-1 . CSARDHPGTSTGELFF TGCAGTGCTAGAGATCACCCCGGGACCAGCACCGGGGAGCTGTTTTTT
TRBJ1-1 . TRBV20-1 . CSARDSRVGTEAFF TGCAGTGCTAGAGATTCGCGGGTGGGCACTGAAGCTTTCTTT
TRBJ2-3 . TRBV28 . CASTRETDTQYF TGTGCCAGCACTCGAGAGACAGATACGCAGTATTTT
TRBJ2-5 . TRBV29-1 many CSGRQTPQSETQYF TGCAGCGGAAGACAGACCCCACAAAGTGAGACCCAGTACTTC
TRBJ2-4 TRBD2 TRBV6-1 . CASREAGTPLVQYF TGTGCCAGCAGAGAAGCGGGGACGCCCCTTGTTCAGTACTTC
TRBJ2-7 . TRBV7-7 . CASSPIFTGYEQYF TGTGCTAGCAGCCCAATTTTCACAGGGTACGAGCAGTACTTC
TRBJ2-1 . TRBV4-3 few CASSQALGVYNEQFF TGCGCCAGCAGCCAAGCTTTGGGAGTCTACAATGAGCAGTTCTTC
TRBJ1-1 . TRBV9 many CASSVEGQPNTEAFF TGTGCCAGCAGCGTAGAGGGTCAGCCGAACACTGAAGCTTTCTTT
TRBJ2-3 . TRBV7-3 few CASSQDPGGTQYF TGTGCCAGCAGCCAAGACCCCGGTGGTACGCAGTATTTT
TRBJ2-5 . TRBV28 few CASSLSGRSIRETQYF TGTGCCAGCAGTTTAAGCGGCCGATCAATTAGGGAGACCCAGTACTTC